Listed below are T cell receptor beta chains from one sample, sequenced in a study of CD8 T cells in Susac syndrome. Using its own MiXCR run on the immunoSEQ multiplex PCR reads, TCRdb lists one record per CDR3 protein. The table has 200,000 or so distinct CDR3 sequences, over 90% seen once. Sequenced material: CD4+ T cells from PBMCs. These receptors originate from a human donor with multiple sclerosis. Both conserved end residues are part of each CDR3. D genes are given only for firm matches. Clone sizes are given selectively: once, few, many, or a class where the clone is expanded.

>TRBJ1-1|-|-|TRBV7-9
TGTGCCAGCAACCCGCTCTCCCATGAAGCTTTCTTT
CASNPLSHEAFF
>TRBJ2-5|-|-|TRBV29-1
TGCAGCGTACATAAGGTACACCCAGAGACCCAGTACTTC
CSVHKVHPETQYF
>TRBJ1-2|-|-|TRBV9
TGTGCCAGCAGCGCCTTTAGTAGTGGTGGCTACACCTTC
CASSAFSSGGYTF
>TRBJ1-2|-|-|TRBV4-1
TGCGCCAGCAGCCAGCCACGGGACGCCGGACGACTAAGAGGCTACACCTTC
CASSQPRDAGRLRGYTF
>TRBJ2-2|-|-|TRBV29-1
TGCAGCGCACGACCCTTTGCGGACACCGGGGAGCTGTTTTTT
CSARPFADTGELFF
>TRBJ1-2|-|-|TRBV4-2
TGTGCCAGCAGCCAAGCAGGGTACGAGGGCTACACCTTC
CASSQAGYEGYTF
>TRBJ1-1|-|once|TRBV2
TGTGCCAGCAGTGAGGGCAGCTGGGCCACTGAAGCTTTCTTT
CASSEGSWATEAFF
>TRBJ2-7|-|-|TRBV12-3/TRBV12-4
TGTGCCAGCAGTTTAGGATGGCTCGCCTACGAGCAGTACTTC
CASSLGWLAYEQYF
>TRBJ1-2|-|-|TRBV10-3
TGTGCCATCAGTGAGTCGATCGGGGTGGAGGGCTACACCTTC
CAISESIGVEGYTF
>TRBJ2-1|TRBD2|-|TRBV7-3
TGTGCCAGCAGCACAGCGGGGCCCCCAAGGGATGAGCAGTTCTTC
CASSTAGPPRDEQFF
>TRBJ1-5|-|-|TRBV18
TGTGCCAGCTCACCCAATGGAGATAGCAATCAGCCCCAGCATTTT
CASSPNGDSNQPQHF
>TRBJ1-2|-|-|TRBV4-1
TGCGCCAGCAGCCATAGAGGCAGCTACTATGGCTACACCTTC
CASSHRGSYYGYTF
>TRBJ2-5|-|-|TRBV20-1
TGCAGTGCAGACTGGGGAGAGACCCAGTACTTC
CSADWGETQYF
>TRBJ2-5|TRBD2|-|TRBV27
TGTGCCAGCAGTCGGCTGGGACTAGCGCTAAACCAAGAGACCCAGTACTTC
CASSRLGLALNQETQYF
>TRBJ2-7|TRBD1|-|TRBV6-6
TGTGCCAGCCACAGGGGGCGGGAGCAGTACTTC
CASHRGREQYF
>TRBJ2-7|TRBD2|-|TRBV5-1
TGCGCCAGCGCCCCCTTAGCGGGGGACGGGTACGAGCAGTACTTC
CASAPLAGDGYEQYF
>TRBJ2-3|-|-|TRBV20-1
TGCAGTGCTAGGGCAGGGTCGGCGCAGTATTTT
CSARAGSAQYF
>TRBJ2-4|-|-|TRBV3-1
TGTGCCAGCAGCCAAGTCGGGGGAGCAAACATTCAGTACTTC
CASSQVGGANIQYF
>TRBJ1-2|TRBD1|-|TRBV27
TGTGCCAGCAGTCCGAGGCCGGGACAGGGGGGACGGTATGGCTACACCTTC
CASSPRPGQGGRYGYTF
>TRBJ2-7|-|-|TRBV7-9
TGTGCCAGCAGCTTTTTACACTCTGACTACGAGCAGTACTTC
CASSFLHSDYEQYF
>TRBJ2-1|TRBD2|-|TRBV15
TGTGCCACCAGCAGGAGCCGACTAGCGGGTTACAATGAGCAGTTCTTC
CATSRSRLAGYNEQFF
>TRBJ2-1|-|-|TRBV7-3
TGTGCCAGCAGCTTGGGAGGCAGTAACAATGAGCAGTTCTTC
CASSLGGSNNEQFF
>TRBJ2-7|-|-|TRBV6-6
TGTGCCAGCAGTCCCCCCGCTGGTGGCAGGGCCTACGAGCAGTACTTC
CASSPPAGGRAYEQYF
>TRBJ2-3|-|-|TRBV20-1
TGCAGTGCTAGACGAGTCCGTGGGTACGCAGATACGCAGTATTTT
CSARRVRGYADTQYF
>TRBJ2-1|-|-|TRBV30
TGTGCTCTGAGGGAAGTTTTTGGCGTTCTCTTC
CALREVFGVLF
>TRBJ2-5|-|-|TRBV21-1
TGTGCCAGCAGCAAAGGTCCGGGTTCGGAGACCCAGTACTTC
CASSKGPGSETQYF
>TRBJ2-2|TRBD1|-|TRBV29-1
TGCAGCGTTGGGGGACAGGTGAACGCGAACACCGGGGAGCTGTTTTTT
CSVGGQVNANTGELFF
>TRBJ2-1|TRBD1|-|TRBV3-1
TGTGCCAGCAGCTCGTCCGGGACAGTGGGATCTGAGCAGTTCTTC
CASSSSGTVGSEQFF
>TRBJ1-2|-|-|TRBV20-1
TGCAGCGCGCCGGGCAGTCGATACACCTTC
CSAPGSRYTF
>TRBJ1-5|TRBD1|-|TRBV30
TGTGCCTGGAGCCCACAGGGGGCCAATCAGCCCCAGCATTTT
CAWSPQGANQPQHF
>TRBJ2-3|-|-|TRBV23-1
TGCGCCAGCAGTCAATCGATCGCTCCACGGCGCACAGATACGCAGTATTTT
CASSQSIAPRRTDTQYF
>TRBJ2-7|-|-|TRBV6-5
TGTGCCAGCAGTTCTAGCGGGACAGGTACTCTGGAGCAGTACTTC
CASSSSGTGTLEQYF
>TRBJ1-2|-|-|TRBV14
TGTGCCAGCAGCCGTCAGGTCGGGGACGCTGGCTACACCTTC
CASSRQVGDAGYTF
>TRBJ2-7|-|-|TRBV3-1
TGTGCCAGCAGCCAAGTGATCAGCCCGGCCTACGAGCAGTACTTC
CASSQVISPAYEQYF
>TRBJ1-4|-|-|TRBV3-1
TGTGCCAGCAGCCCCGGGGATTCCACTAATGAAAAACTGTTTTTT
CASSPGDSTNEKLFF
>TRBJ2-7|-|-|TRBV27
TGTGCCAGCAGTTTCCAAGGGGTCTACGAGCAGTACTTC
CASSFQGVYEQYF
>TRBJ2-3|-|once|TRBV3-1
TGTGCCAGCAGCCAACTCCCACCGGGGGATACAGATACGCAGTATTTT
CASSQLPPGDTDTQYF
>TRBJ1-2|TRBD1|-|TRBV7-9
TGTGCCAGCAGCTACGAGGCGGGACAGTACACCTTC
CASSYEAGQYTF
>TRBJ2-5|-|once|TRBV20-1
TGCAGTGCTAGAAAGTCGTCGGGGGCAATAGAGACCCAGTACTTC
CSARKSSGAIETQYF
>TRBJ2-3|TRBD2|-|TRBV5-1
TGCGCCAGCAGCCTTACAGCGGGAGCTGACACAGATACGCAGTATTTT
CASSLTAGADTDTQYF
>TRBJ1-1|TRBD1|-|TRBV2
TGTGCCAGCAGTCAGGGGGCGTCCCACACTGAAGCTTTCTTT
CASSQGASHTEAFF
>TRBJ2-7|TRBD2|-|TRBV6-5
TGTGCCAGCAGTTATCCGGGGGGGTACGAGCAGTACTTC
CASSYPGGYEQYF
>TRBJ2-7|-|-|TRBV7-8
TGTGCCAGCAGCTTAATCGACTCCTACGAGCAGTACTTC
CASSLIDSYEQYF
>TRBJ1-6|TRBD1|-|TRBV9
TGTGCCAGCAGCGGTTTCGACAGGGGGTTTTCACCCCTCCACTTT
CASSGFDRGFSPLHF
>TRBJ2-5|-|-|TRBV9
TGTGCCAGCAGCGTAGCTGGTAGCCAACAGACCCAGTACTTC
CASSVAGSQQTQYF
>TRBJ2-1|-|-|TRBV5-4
TGTGCCAGCAGCTTACCTAGCGCTAACAATGAGCAGTTCTTC
CASSLPSANNEQFF
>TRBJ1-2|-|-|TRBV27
TGTGCCAGCAGTTTATCGGGGTCTGATCGGGATGGCTACACCTTC
CASSLSGSDRDGYTF
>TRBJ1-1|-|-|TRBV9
TGTGCCAGCAGCGTAACGGCGAACACTGAAGCTTTCTTT
CASSVTANTEAFF
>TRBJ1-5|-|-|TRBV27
TGTGCCAGCAGGGCGGTGGGGAGCAATCAGCCCCAGCATTTT
CASRAVGSNQPQHF
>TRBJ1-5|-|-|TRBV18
TGTGCCAGCTCGCTGACAGGCAATCAGCCCCAGCATTTT
CASSLTGNQPQHF
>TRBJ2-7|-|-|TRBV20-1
TGCAGTGCTCCTCGCCCAGGGTTAAGCGAGCAGTACTTC
CSAPRPGLSEQYF
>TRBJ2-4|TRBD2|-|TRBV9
TGTGCCAGCAGCTCCGGACTAGCGGTCAACATTCAGTACTTC
CASSSGLAVNIQYF